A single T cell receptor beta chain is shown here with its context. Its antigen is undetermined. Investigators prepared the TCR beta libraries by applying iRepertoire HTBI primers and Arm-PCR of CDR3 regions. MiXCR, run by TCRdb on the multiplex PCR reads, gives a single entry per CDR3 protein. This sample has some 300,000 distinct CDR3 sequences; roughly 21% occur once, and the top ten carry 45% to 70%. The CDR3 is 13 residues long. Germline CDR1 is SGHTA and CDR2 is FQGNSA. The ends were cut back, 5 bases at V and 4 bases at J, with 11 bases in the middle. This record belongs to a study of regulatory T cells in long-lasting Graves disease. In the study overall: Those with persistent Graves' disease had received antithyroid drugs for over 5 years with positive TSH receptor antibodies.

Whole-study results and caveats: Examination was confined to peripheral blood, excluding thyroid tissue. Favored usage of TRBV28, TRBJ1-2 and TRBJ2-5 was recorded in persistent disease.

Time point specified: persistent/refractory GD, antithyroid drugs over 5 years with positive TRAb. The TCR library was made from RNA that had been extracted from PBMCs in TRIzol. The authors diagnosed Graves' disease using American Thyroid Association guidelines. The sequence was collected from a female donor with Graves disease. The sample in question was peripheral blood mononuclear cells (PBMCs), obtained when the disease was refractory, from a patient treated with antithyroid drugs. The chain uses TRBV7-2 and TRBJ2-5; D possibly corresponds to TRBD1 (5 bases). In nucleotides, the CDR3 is TGTGCCAGCAGCAGCAGGGTAGGAGAGACCCAGTACTTC. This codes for CASSSRVGETQYF.